The source of this TCR beta chain is a study of CD8+CD57+ T cells in acquired aplastic anemia. Sequencing involved patients with CD8+CD57+ cell expansion previously shown by flow cytometry. TCR beta VDJ and CDR3 profiles were obtained from a genomic DNA template. From the reads, TCRdb called clonotypes with MiXCR, one entry per CDR3 protein. The sample lists about 150,000 distinct CDR3 sequences, around 48% occurring once. For this clonotype: Its matching antigen is unknown.

Notes on the study in general: The number of CD8+ CDR3 sequences shared by patients and controls was about 27. Levels of CD8+ Simpson's diversity were not significantly distinct in patients versus controls.

Germline values: CDR1 LNHDA, CDR2 SQIVND (reference sequence). The length of the CDR3 is 16 residues. The V segment lost 3 bases and the J segment 8 bases; nucleotides outside the gene matches: 8. Sequencing used sorted CD4+, CD8+, or CD8+CD57+ T cells (not recorded which) from PBMCs. The TCR sequence derives from a human donor with aplastic anemia. The chain carries TRBV19 and TRBJ2-2; 11 bases agree with TRBD1. The CDR3 region is CASSIQGQGAIGELFF. The DNA for the CDR3 is TGTGCCAGTAGTATTCAAGGACAGGGGGCAATTGGGGAGCTGTTTTTT.